The source of this T cell receptor (beta chain) is a study of cytomegalovirus exposure and HLA in healthy donors. At the level of the study: A subsequent analysis stated that the 120 or so validation repertoires were run on the same platform as the 550 to 750 first-cohort repertoires.

From germline, CDR1 is MNHNY and CDR2 SVGAGI (reference sequence). CDR3 length: 15 amino acids. Unmatched junction bases numbered 1, after V lost 1 base and J lost 2 bases. TCRdb keeps only in-frame clones here, not all; method: immunoSEQ multiplex PCR. The sample contains about 130,000 clones, about 91% of which appear only once. The donors were part of the validation cohort of 120 subjects. That cohort was separate from the first cohort, which comprised 500 to 700 subjects. This chain links TRBV6-6 with TRBJ2-1, with 8 bases aligning to TRBD2. Sequencing input: PBMCs. The receptor was isolated from a woman aged 18 to 35 in good health and CMV-seronegative. CDR3 nucleotides: TGTGCCAGCAGTTACTTAGCGGGGCCCTACAATGAGCAGTTCTTC. Residues: CASSYLAGPYNEQFF.